This T cell receptor (beta chain) was sequenced during a study of cytomegalovirus exposure and HLA in healthy donors. The CDR3 has 13 amino acids. Germline V CDR1 and CDR2: LNHDA, SQIVND (reference sequence). V dropped 3 bases and J dropped 7 bases, with 9 bases sitting between them. This clone was picked up many times. Primers: 60 Vbeta forward and 13 Jbeta reverse. Sequencing used immunoSEQ multiplex PCR; TCRdb keeps in-frame clones, though not all of them. The sample contains under 250,000 clones, around 86% of which appear only once. The chain couples TRBV19 to TRBJ2-2; D call uncertain. The sequencing input was PBMCs. This clonotype was sampled from a woman in her forties or fifties in good health and CMV-seropositive. This CDR3 is CASSIFTDGELFF. The CDR3 nucleotides are TGTGCCAGTAGTATCTTTACAGACGGGGAGCTGTTTTTT.